One and the same sample provided the 14 T cell receptor beta chains below, sequenced in a study of blood T cell repertoires in COVID-19. Some clones are missing from TCRdb's copy, which holds only in-frame ones; the method was immunoSEQ multiplex PCR. This table has under 300,000 clones, around 90% appearing once. The specimen sequenced was peripheral blood. The receptors shown here come from a woman aged 40 to 49 with acute or convalescent COVID-19.

The chain combines TRBV30 with TRBJ2-3; D is possibly TRBD1 (5 bases). The V end was cut by 3 bases, the J end by 4 bases, with 11 bases between. The CDR3 extends over 13 amino acids. The V gene's germline CDR1 is GTSNPN and CDR2 SVGIG (reference sequence). CDR3 residues: CAWSLRRADTQYF. The CDR3 DNA reads TGTGCCTGGAGCTTGCGCAGGGCAGATACGCAGTATTTT.

The genes are TRBV5-6 and TRBJ2-7; a possible D gene is TRBD2 (6 bases). The CDR3 is 13 residues long. V dropped 0 bases and J dropped 7 bases, with 11 bases sitting between them. Germline CDR1 and CDR2: SGHDT and YYEEEE. The CDR3 loop is CASSLDPEGEQYV. The CDR3 DNA is TGTGCCAGCAGCTTGGATCCGGAGGGGGAGCAGTACGTC.

The genes are TRBV2 and TRBJ2-3; TRBD1 is a possible D gene (5 bases). Germline V gene sequence: CDR1 SNHLY, CDR2 FYNNEI. The V gene lost 3 bases and the J gene lost 3 bases, with 10 bases spanning the gap. The CDR3 has 14 amino acids. The CDR3 region is CASSEFQGTDTQYF. CDR3 sequence (DNA): TGTGCCAGCAGTGAGTTTCAGGGAACAGATACGCAGTATTTT.

This sequence joins TRBV5-1 and TRBJ2-3, with D tentatively TRBD2 (5 bases). This CDR3 has 14 amino acids. Germline CDR1 is SGHRS and CDR2 is YFSETQ. V was trimmed by 2 bases and J by 2 bases, leaving 9 bases between them. CDR3 DNA sequence: TGCGCCAGCAGCTTTTCACGGGACACAGATACGCAGTATTTT. Its translation is CASSFSRDTDTQYF.

The V call is TRBV11-2, the J call TRBJ1-3, with TRBD1 matching 9 bases. Germline V gives CDR1 SGHAT, CDR2 FQNNGV. Losses at the gene ends were 6 bases for V and 3 bases for J; bases not matched to a gene: 6. The CDR3 totals 15 residues. CDR3 amino acids: CASRGDRGYGNTIYF. CDR3 bases: TGTGCCAGCAGGGGAGACAGGGGGTATGGAAACACCATATATTTT.

This chain links TRBV19 with TRBJ1-4; TRBD1 agrees at 8 bases. The CDR3 is made up of 14 amino acids. Per the germline V gene, CDR1 is LNHDA and CDR2 is SQIVND (reference sequence). V dropped 4 bases and J dropped 7; count of bases not matched to a gene: 5. CDR3 nucleotide sequence: TGTGCCAGTAGTAGGACAGGGATGAGTGAAAAACTGTTTTTT. This gives the protein CASSRTGMSEKLFF.

V usage is TRBV5-1 and J usage is TRBJ2-5, with D possibly being TRBD2 (5 bases). Germline CDR1 and CDR2: SGHRS and YFSETQ. Trimming took off 3 bases at V and 5 bases at J, with 20 bases between the two ends. The CDR3 contains 16 residues. CDR3 in amino acids: CASSSRGVGTGETQYF. The CDR3 nucleotides are TGCGCCAGCAGCTCCCGCGGCGTGGGTACGGGGGAGACCCAGTACTTC.

The chain uses TRBV5-4 and TRBJ1-1; D is unclear. Germline loops: CDR1 SGHNT, CDR2 YYREEE (reference sequence). The CDR3 loop spans 15 amino acids. With 3 bases removed from V and 0 bases from J, the gap between germline ends came to 12 bases. The CDR3 coding sequence is TGTGCCAGCAGCTCACCCTACCCGTTGAACACTGAAGCTTTCTTT. Translating it yields CASSSPYPLNTEAFF.

This chain joins TRBV18 and TRBJ1-2, with 10 bases matching TRBD1. In germline, CDR1 is KGHSH, CDR2 LQKENI. With 5 bases clipped from V and 5 bases from J, the junction kept 8 bases outside the gene matches. CDR3 size: 15 residues. For the CDR3, the DNA is TGTGCCAGCTCAACCGACAGGGGGCTGAGGTATGGCTACACCTTC. Its protein is CASSTDRGLRYGYTF.

V gene TRBV7-2 combines with J gene TRBJ1-3; D gene uncertain. V shed 5 bases and J shed 8 bases, with 10 bases lying between them. Germline CDR1 SGHTA, CDR2 FQGNSA. The CDR3 length is 12 residues. The CDR3 DNA reads as TGTGCCAGCAGCCACTTTTCGGACACCATATATTTT. Protein product: CASSHFSDTIYF. Full variable domain (rest looked up from reference TRBV7-2 and TRBJ1-3): GAGVSQSPSNKVTEKGKDVELRCDPISGHTALYWYRQSLGQGLEFLIYFQGNSAPDKSGLPSDRFSAERTGGSVSTLTIQRTQQEDSAVYLCASSHFSDTIYFGEGSWLTVV.

This clone was picked up one time. The rearrangement uses TRBV5-6 and TRBJ1-2, with TRBD1 as a possible D gene (6 bases). Germline CDR1 and CDR2: SGHDT and YYEEEE. CDR3 length: 14 amino acids. Trimming cost V 0 bases and J 8 bases, with 14 bases left between them. CDR3 sequence reads: CASSLGQGSGGYTF. For the CDR3, the DNA is TGTGCCAGCAGCTTGGGGCAGGGGTCGGGAGGCTACACCTTC.

V and J are TRBV10-1 and TRBJ2-5; 10 bases are a match to TRBD2. Germline assignment: CDR1 WNHNN and CDR2 SYGVQD (reference sequence). J lost 4 bases, V lost 3 bases, and 5 bases had no gene match. The CDR3 is 15 amino acids. Here the CDR3 reads CASSDSGGLPETQYF. CDR3 bases: TGCGCCAGCAGTGATAGCGGGGGGCTCCCAGAGACCCAGTACTTC.

The rearrangement joins TRBV13 to TRBJ2-1; D call uncertain. The CDR3 is 12 residues long. Germline values: CDR1 PRHDT, CDR2 FYEKMQ (reference sequence). V lost 5 bases and J 4 bases, leaving 6 bases between the germline ends. The CDR3 reads CASSAGYNEQFF. DNA of the CDR3: TGTGCCAGCAGCGCCGGGTACAATGAGCAGTTCTTC.

The J gene is TRBJ1-1, the V gene TRBV19; 8 bases are shared with TRBD1. The CDR3 is made up of 15 amino acids. Per germline, CDR1 LNHDA and CDR2 SQIVND (reference sequence). J lost 2 bases, V lost 7 bases, and 9 bases had no gene match. The CDR3 reads CASMKQGDLNTEAFF. The CDR3 nucleotides read TGTGCCAGTATGAAACAGGGGGACCTCAACACTGAAGCTTTCTTT.